The T cell receptor beta chain under discussion was sequenced for a study of T cells in Graves' hyperthyroidism and ophthalmopathy. Between the trimmed V and J ends, which lost 3 bases and 0 bases, there was a span of 11 bases. Germline loops: CDR1 DFQATT, CDR2 SNEGSKA (reference sequence). CDR3 length equals 14 residues. Many counts were recorded for this clonotype. Uncontrolled infection, other autoimmune disease, pregnancy or lactation disqualified patients from enrolment. Each 10 ml fresh peripheral blood draw supplied the PBMCs. TCR beta CDR3 sequences were amplified from RNA transcripts. The HTBI primer set drove a first-round RT-PCR of the TCR CDR3. TCRdb fed the multiplex PCR reads into MiXCR, producing one record per CDR3 protein. The table records about 550,000 distinct CDR3 sequences, around 20% of them present only once.

Sequences were obtained from blood. The gene calls are TRBV20-1 and TRBJ1-1, with D hard to call. The origin of this receptor is a man aged 18 to 30 with Graves' hyperthyroidism. CDR3 DNA: TGCAGTGCTAGTCAGTTGTGGGTGAACACTGAAGCTTTCTTT. Translated, it gives CSASQLWVNTEAFF.